This record covers a single TCR beta chain. Per the original methods: Nucleated cell counts were estimated from reference gene primer amplification. Here immunoSEQ multiplex PCR was the method, and the copy in TCRdb shows in-frame clones only, minus some. V, J and clone size reflect that table, while D and trimming were determined from the DNA. The top ten hold 8% of the sample, which has tens of thousands of clones, 88% seen once. This specimen belongs to a study of blood T cell repertoires in COVID-19. About the research overall: Acute and convalescent COVID-19 specimens originated in the United States, Italy and Spain. T cells, B-cell-depleted T cells, or PBMCs provided the cDNA or gDNA that served as material.

Germline V gene lookup returns CDR1 SNHLY and CDR2 FYNNEI. Deletions cut 11 bases from V and 4 bases from J, with 11 bases between. The CDR3 is 11 amino acids. The V call is TRBV2, the J call TRBJ2-5; D not resolved. This receptor was taken from a man in his forties or fifties with acute or convalescent COVID-19. The sequenced sample consisted of peripheral blood. The CDR3 loop reads CAAAKAETQYF. CDR3 sequence (DNA): TGTGCCGCAGCGAAAGCAGAGACCCAGTACTTC.